This entry concerns a single T cell receptor beta chain. The source of the sample is a study of shared clonotypes between healthy human individuals. Profiling relied on immunoSEQ multiplex PCR, and the TCRdb table lists in-frame clones only, not all of them. The sample lists approximately 2.5 million clones, more than 90% occurring once. The germline V gene has CDR1 SGHNT and CDR2 YYREEE (reference sequence). Losses at the gene ends were 4 bases for V and 1 base for J; bases not matched to a gene: 3. This CDR3 is built from 15 residues. This receptor was taken from a man between 18 and 29 years old in good health. The chain combines TRBV5-4 with TRBJ2-7; 12 nucleotides agree with TRBD2. The sequenced sample consisted of naive CD4+ T cells sorted from blood. Subset reported: CD45RA+ positively selected. CDR3 sequence (DNA): TGTGCCAGCAGCAACGGACTAGCGGGGTCCTACGAGCAGTACTTC. This sequence encodes CASSNGLAGSYEQYF.